This record looks at one TCR beta chain sequence and its context. Per the germline V gene, CDR1 is SGHRS and CDR2 is YFSETQ. V lost 0 bases and J 1 base, leaving 13 bases between the germline ends. CDR3 size: 16 residues. Assay execution proceeded at the deep level. Only in-frame clones appear in the TCRdb table, and some are missing; sequencing was by immunoSEQ multiplex PCR. The sample holds fewer than 3 million clones; about nine tenths are singletons and the top ten take 0.3% to 0.45%. The data were obtained in a study of shared clonotypes between healthy human individuals. Whole-study context: Three plates each covered CD4 naive and memory; CD8 naive two, CD8 memory one.

This clonotype was sampled from a man aged 18-30 years in good health. Some clones in this sample may be carry-over from other donors' samples. The sample consisted of naive CD4+ T cells from PBMCs. Indicated subset: CD45RA+ positively selected. The rearrangement uses TRBV5-1 and TRBJ1-2; perhaps TRBD1 as D (5 bases). The CDR3 here is CASSLADRRFNYGYTF. The CDR3 DNA reads TGCGCCAGCAGCTTGGCCGACAGACGTTTTAACTATGGCTACACCTTC. The complete variable domain, with remaining parts taken from reference TRBV5-1 and TRBJ1-2, reads KAGVTQTPRYLIKTRGQQVTLSCSPISGHRSVSWYQQTPGQGLQFLFEYFSETQRNKGNFPGRFSGRQFSNSRSEMNVSTLELGDSALYLCASSLADRRFNYGYTFGSGTRLTVV.